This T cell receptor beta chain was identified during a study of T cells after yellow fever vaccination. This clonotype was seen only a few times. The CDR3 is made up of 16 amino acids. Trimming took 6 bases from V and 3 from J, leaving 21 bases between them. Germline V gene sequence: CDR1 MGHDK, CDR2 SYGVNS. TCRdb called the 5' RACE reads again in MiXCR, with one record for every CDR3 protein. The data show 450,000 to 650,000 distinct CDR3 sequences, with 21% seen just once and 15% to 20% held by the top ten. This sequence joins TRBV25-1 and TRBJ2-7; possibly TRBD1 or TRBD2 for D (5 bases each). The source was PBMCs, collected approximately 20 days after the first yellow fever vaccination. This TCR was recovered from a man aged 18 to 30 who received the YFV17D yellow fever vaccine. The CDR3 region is CASSVHEGPVIYEQYF. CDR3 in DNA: TGTGCCAGCAGCGTCCATGAGGGACCGGTAATCTACGAGCAGTACTTC.